The 12 T cell receptor beta chains given below trace back to one sample, sequenced in a study of T-cell memory formation after mild COVID-19. TCRdb itself ran the 5' RACE reads through MiXCR, one entry per CDR3 protein. The data contain under 550,000 distinct CDR3 sequences, roughly 18% of them seen just once; the ten biggest clones take up roughly a fifth. The sample taken for sequencing was PBMCs or a T cell subset sorted from them (not recorded which). All receptors derive from a man aged 18 to 29 who had mild COVID-19 (a few samples of this study predate the infection). Cell type and time point are not known.

As to this clonotype: One end of the junction is discordant with germline, which a read error may explain. The chain employs TRBV7-9 and TRBJ1-1; no firm D call. This CDR3 has 12 residues. CDR1 is SEHNR, CDR2 FQNEAQ, per germline (reference sequence). The CDR3 spells CASSHEPSEALF. CDR3 nucleotides: TGTGCCAGCAGCCACGAGCCGTCTGAAGCTTTATTT.

For this clonotype: This may be a read error: a much more frequent sequence differs by one nucleotide. This chain connects TRBV12-3 or TRBV12-4 to TRBJ2-2; D may be TRBD1 (6 bases). CDR3 length: 13 residues. CDR3 in DNA: TGTGCCAGCAGTTACAGGGCCCCCGGGGAGATGTTTTTT. Amino acid sequence: CASSYRAPGEMFF.

In its sample, this clonotype was seen a few times. The chain uses TRBV5-6 and TRBJ1-2; D remains ambiguous. V was pared by 4 bases and J by 6 bases, with 16 bases between. This CDR3 is built from 14 residues. In germline, CDR1 is SGHDT, CDR2 YYEEEE. CDR3 sequence reads: CASSLREFGHGYTF. The CDR3 DNA reads as TGTGCCAGCAGCCTACGGGAGTTCGGGCATGGCTACACCTTC.

The chain uses TRBV9 and TRBJ2-5; D is possibly TRBD2 (6 bases). The CDR3 is 17 amino acids. V was cut by 0 bases and J by 1 base, with 16 bases left in between. Germline V lookup: CDR1 SGDLS, CDR2 YYNGEE. The CDR3 sequence: CASSVATGLGGQETQYF. CDR3 sequence (DNA): TGTGCCAGCAGCGTAGCTACGGGTTTGGGGGGCCAAGAGACCCAGTACTTC.

The chain recombines TRBV10-2 with TRBJ2-7; no reliable D call. The length of the CDR3 is 11 residues. Germline CDR1 is WSHSY and CDR2 is SAAADI. Trimming took 0 bases from V and 5 from J, leaving 2 bases between them. CDR3 amino acids: CASSESDEQYV. The CDR3 DNA follows: TGCGCCAGCAGTGAGTCTGACGAGCAGTACGTC.

The CDR3 sequence: CASSTSGTSGGTQYF. CDR3 sequence (DNA): TGTGCCAGCAGCACCTCCGGGACATCTGGGGGGACCCAGTACTTC. This rearrangement joins TRBV7-2 to TRBJ2-5; possible D gene TRBD1, 6 bases. From germline, CDR1 is SGHTA and CDR2 FQGNSA. Deletions cut 5 bases from V and 7 bases from J, with 20 bases between. CDR3 length equals 15 residues.

There are a few counts of this clonotype. The chain has TRBV19 and TRBJ2-1, with D perhaps matching TRBD1 or TRBD2 (5 bases each). This CDR3 is 13 amino acids long. Germline V gene data show CDR1 as LNHDA and CDR2 as SQIVND (reference sequence). Deletions cut 5 bases from V and 10 bases from J, with 15 bases between. The CDR3 sequence: CASSRGVGDEQFF. The CDR3 bases are TGTGCCAGTAGTCGTGGGGTAGGGGACGAGCAGTTCTTC.

V usage is TRBV20-1 and J usage is TRBJ2-1; 11 bases fit TRBD2. The V gene end was trimmed by 6 bases and the J gene end by 9 bases; junction bases not matched to a gene: 4. Germline CDR1 DFQATT, CDR2 SNEGSKA (reference sequence). There are 12 residues in the CDR3. The CDR3 nucleotides read TGCAGTGCCAGACTAGCGGGGCTTGAGCAGTTCTTC. Translating it yields CSARLAGLEQFF.

There are many counts of this clonotype. This rearrangement joins TRBV5-1 to TRBJ2-5; possible D gene TRBD1, 5 bases. The CDR3 is made up of 13 amino acids. Per the germline V gene, CDR1 is SGHRS and CDR2 is YFSETQ. Deletions cut 5 bases from V and 2 bases from J, with 10 bases between. CDR3 sequence reads: CASSGQGQETQYF. The CDR3 DNA follows: TGCGCCAGCAGTGGGCAGGGACAAGAGACCCAGTACTTC.

As to this clonotype: This may come from a read error, since a much larger clone is one base off. This chain uses TRBV6-4 with TRBJ2-3, with 10 positions matching TRBD1. CDR1 and CDR2 from the germline V gene are MRHNA and SNTAGT. The CDR3 is 15 residues long. The CDR3 reads CARSEGTGGTDTQYF. The CDR3 coding sequence is TGTGCCAGAAGTGAGGGGACAGGGGGCACAGATACGCAGTATTTT.

This clonotype was detected only a few times. The V call is TRBV7-2, the J call TRBJ2-5; D is tentatively TRBD1 or TRBD2 (5 bases each). Between the trimmed V and J ends, which lost 9 bases and 9 bases, there was a span of 8 bases. The CDR3 runs 9 residues. Germline V lookup: CDR1 SGHTA, CDR2 FQGNSA. This CDR3 reads CASGGAQYF. The CDR3 DNA follows: TGTGCCAGTGGGGGTGCCCAGTACTTC.

This clonotype appeared a few times. V usage is TRBV29-1 and J usage is TRBJ1-1; perhaps TRBD1 as D (6 bases). Trimming stripped 4 bases from V and 3 bases from J, with 9 bases between. Looked up from germline, CDR1 is SQVTM and CDR2 is ANQGSEA. This CDR3 contains 12 residues. CDR3 bases: TGCAGCGTTGTAGGGGGAGACACTGAAGCTTTCTTT. Residues: CSVVGGDTEAFF.